This entry describes one T cell receptor beta chain. Antigen unknown. The sample belongs to a study of T-cell memory formation after mild COVID-19. Study observations and caveats: Cross-reactive memory seemingly joined, as some responding clones were found in pre-infection memory.

Germline V lookup: CDR1 SQVTM, CDR2 ANQGSEA. V lost 2 bases and J 4 bases, leaving 14 bases between the germline ends. The CDR3 is 14 amino acids. Each CDR3 protein is one row after TCRdb ran MiXCR on the 5' RACE reads. The sample shows around 510,000 distinct CDR3 sequences, 20% to 25% of them seen only once. The sequence derives from an adult woman who had mild COVID-19 (a few samples of this study predate the infection). Cell type and time point are not known. Sample: PBMCs or a T cell subset sorted from them (not recorded which). The V gene is TRBV29-1, the J gene TRBJ2-5; perhaps TRBD1 as D (5 bases). The chain's CDR3 is CSVERFRVGETQYF. The CDR3 DNA reads as TGCAGCGTTGAAAGGTTCAGGGTGGGAGAGACCCAGTACTTC.